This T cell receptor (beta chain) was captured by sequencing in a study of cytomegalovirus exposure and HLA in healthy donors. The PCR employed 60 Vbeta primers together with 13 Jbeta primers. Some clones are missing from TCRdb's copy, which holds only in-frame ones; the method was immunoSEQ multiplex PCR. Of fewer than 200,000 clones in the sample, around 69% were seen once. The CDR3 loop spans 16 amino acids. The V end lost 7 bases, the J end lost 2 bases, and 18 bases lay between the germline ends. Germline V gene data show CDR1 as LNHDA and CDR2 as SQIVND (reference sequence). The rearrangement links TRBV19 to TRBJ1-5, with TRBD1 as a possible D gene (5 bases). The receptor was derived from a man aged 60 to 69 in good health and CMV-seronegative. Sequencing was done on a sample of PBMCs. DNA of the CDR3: TGTGCCAGTACAGGGTCCCATCAAAGCGGCAATCAGCCCCAGCATTTT. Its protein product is CASTGSHQSGNQPQHF. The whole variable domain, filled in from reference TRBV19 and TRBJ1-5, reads DGGITQSPKYLFRKEGQNVTLSCEQNLNHDAMYWYRQDPGQGLRLIYYSQIVNDFQKGDIAEGYSVSREKKESFPLTVTSAQKNPTAFYLCASTGSHQSGNQPQHFGDGTRLSIL.